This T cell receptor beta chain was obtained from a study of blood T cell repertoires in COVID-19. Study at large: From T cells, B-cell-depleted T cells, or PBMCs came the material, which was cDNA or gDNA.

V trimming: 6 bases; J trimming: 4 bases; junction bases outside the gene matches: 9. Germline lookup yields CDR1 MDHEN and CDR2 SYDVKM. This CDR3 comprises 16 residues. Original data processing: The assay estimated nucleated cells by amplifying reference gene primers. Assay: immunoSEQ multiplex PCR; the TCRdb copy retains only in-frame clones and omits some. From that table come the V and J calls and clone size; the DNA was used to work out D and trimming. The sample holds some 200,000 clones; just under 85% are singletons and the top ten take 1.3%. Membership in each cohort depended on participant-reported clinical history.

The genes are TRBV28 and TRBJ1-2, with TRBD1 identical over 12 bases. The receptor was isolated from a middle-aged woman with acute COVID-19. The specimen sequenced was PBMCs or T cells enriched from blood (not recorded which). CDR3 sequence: CASRRTGTGGFYGYTF. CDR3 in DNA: TGTGCCAGCAGACGGACCGGGACAGGGGGCTTCTATGGCTACACCTTC.